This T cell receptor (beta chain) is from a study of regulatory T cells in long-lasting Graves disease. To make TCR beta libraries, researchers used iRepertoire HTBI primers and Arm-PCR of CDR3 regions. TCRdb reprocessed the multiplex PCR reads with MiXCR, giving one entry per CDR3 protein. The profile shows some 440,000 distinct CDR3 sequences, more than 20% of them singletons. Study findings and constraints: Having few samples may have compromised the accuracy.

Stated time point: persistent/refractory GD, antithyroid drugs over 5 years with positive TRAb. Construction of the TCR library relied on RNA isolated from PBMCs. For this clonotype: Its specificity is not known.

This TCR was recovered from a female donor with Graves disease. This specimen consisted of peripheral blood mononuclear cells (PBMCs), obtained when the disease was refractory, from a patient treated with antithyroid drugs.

DNA of the CDR3: TGCAGCGTGAGCGGTCTGAGAACCGGGGAGCTGTTTTTT. It is translated as CSVSGLRTGELFF. This chain links TRBV29-1 with TRBJ2-2; the D gene is possibly TRBD2 (5 bases). Trimming took 6 bases from V and 5 from J, leaving 13 bases between them. This CDR3 spans 13 amino acids. Germline assignment: CDR1 SQVTM and CDR2 ANQGSEA.